The 3 T cell receptor beta chains below all came from one sample that was sequenced in a study of read filtering for tumor transcriptome and immune sequencing (dated by TCRdb to 2018 to 2021). Sequencing instrument: Illumina HiSeq 4000. TCR libraries were constructed from 400 ng RNA using the Immunoverse kit, and molecular barcoded adaptors covering alpha/delta and beta/gamma chains were employed. In-frame beta chains were kept once TCRdb had trimmed the public reads at Q25 with fastp and called clones with MiXCR. Each CDR3 protein gets just one entry, which takes the most common genes and DNA from the rows behind it. This sample comprises about 62,000 distinct CDR3 sequences, roughly 19% of them detected only once. Roughly a tenth of the sample belongs to the ten largest clones. The source material was a population of CD138-negative cells sorted from bone marrow. The sample's cell subset or site label, decoded: bone marrow mononuclear cells depleted of CD138+ plasma/myeloma cells by negative magnetic selection. These TCRs come from a donor aged 40 or older with multiple myeloma.

The sample holds many counts of this clonotype. The chain recombines TRBV14 with TRBJ2-1; 9 bases line up with TRBD2. This CDR3 is built from 16 residues. Germline lookup yields CDR1 SGHDN and CDR2 FVKESK. The junction had 13 bases not matched to a gene; V was cut back by 5 bases and J by 8 bases. The CDR3 coding sequence is TGTGCCAGCAGCTACATGGGACTAGCTGCCTTCGATGAGCAGTTCTTC. Amino acid sequence: CASSYMGLAAFDEQFF.

V and J are TRBV29-1 and TRBJ2-7; a possible D gene is TRBD2 (7 bases). Germline V lookup: CDR1 SQVTM, CDR2 ANQGSEA. The CDR3 sequence is 12 residues long. The ends were cut back, 6 bases at V and 6 bases at J, with 15 bases in the middle. Here the CDR3 DNA reads TGCAGCGTCACCTTGGGGGGGGCCGAGCAGTACTTC. Protein sequence: CSVTLGGAEQYF.

Comment on this clonotype: It may be a read error: a sequence one base away is much more abundant. Without the conserved terminal phenylalanine or tryptophan, this CDR3 likely stems from a read error. This chain's CDR3 is CSVDITGADTQYS. The CDR3 nucleotides read TGCAGCGTTGATATCACAGGGGCAGATACGCAGTATTCT. The chain uses TRBV29-1 and TRBJ2-3, with 7 bases matching TRBD1. This CDR3 has 13 residues. Germline V gene sequence: CDR1 SQVTM, CDR2 ANQGSEA. J gave up 4 bases and V 3 bases, and 4 bases lay outside the gene matches.